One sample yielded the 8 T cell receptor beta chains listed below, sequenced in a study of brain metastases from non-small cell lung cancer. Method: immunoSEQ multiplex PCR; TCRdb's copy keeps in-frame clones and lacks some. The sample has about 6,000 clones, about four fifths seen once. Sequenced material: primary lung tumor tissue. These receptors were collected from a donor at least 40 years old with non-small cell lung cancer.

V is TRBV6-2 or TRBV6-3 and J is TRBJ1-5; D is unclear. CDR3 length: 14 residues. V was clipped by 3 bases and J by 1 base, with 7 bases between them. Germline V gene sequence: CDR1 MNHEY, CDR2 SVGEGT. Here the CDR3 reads CASSYGGSNQPQHF. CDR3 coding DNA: TGTGCCAGCAGTTATGGCGGCAGCAATCAGCCCCAGCATTTT.

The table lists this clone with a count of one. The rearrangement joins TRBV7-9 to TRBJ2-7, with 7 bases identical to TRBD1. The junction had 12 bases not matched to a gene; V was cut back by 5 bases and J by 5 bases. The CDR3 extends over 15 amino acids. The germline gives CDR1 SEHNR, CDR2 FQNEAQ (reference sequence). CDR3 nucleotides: TGTGCCAGCAGCCCTGGACAGGTTTCCCCCCACGAGCAGTACTTC. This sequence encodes CASSPGQVSPHEQYF.

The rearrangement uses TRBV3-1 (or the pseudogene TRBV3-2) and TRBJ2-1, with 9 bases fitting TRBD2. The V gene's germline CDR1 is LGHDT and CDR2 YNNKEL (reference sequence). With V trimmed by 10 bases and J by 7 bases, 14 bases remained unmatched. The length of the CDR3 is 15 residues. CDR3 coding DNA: TGTGCCAACGCTGGGGCTAGCGGGGTTGGTAATGAGCAGTTCTTC. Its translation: CANAGASGVGNEQFF.

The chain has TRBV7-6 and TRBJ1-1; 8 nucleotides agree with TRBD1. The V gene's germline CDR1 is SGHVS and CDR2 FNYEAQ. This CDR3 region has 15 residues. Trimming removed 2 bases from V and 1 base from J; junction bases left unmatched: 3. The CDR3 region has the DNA TGTGCCAGCAGCTTATTCGACAGGGGGAACACTGAAGCTTTCTTT. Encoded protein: CASSLFDRGNTEAFF.

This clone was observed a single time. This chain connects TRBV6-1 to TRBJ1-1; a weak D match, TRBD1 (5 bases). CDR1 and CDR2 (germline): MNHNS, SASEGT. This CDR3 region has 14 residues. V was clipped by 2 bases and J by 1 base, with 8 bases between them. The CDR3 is CASSEQTGNTEAFF. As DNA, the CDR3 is TGTGCCAGCAGTGAACAAACAGGGAACACTGAAGCTTTCTTT.

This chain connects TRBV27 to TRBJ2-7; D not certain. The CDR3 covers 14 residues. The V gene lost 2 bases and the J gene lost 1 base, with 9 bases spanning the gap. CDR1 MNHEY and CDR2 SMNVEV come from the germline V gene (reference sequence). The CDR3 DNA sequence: TGTGCCAGCAGTTTAAGGCGCACGTCCTACGAGCAGTACTTC. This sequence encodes CASSLRRTSYEQYF.

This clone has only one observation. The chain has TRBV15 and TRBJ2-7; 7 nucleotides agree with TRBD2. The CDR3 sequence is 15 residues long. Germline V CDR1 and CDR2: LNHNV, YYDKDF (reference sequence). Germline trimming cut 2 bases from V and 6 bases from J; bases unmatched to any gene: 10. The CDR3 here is CATSRFPTGGTEQYF. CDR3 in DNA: TGTGCCACCAGCAGATTTCCTACCGGGGGGACCGAGCAGTACTTC.

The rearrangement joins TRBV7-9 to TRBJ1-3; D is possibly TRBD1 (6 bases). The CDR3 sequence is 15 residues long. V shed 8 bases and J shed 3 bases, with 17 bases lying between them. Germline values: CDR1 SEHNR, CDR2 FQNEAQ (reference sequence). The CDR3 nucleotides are TGTGCCAGCGGTGGGCGGGGGGCGAGTGGAAACACCATATATTTT. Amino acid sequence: CASGGRGASGNTIYF.